The 12 T cell receptor beta chains below all came from one sample that was sequenced in a study of tumour-infiltrating T cells in Burkitt lymphoma. Assay: immunoSEQ multiplex PCR; the TCRdb copy retains only in-frame clones and omits some. The sample includes around 5,000 clones, 24% of them seen just once. Source material: tumor tissue. The source is a human donor with diffuse large B-cell lymphoma.

The gene calls are TRBV20-1 and TRBJ2-7; a weak D match, TRBD1 (6 bases). The V end was cut by 4 bases, the J end by 3 bases, with 7 bases between. Germline-derived CDR1 and CDR2 are DFQATT and SNEGSKA (reference sequence). This CDR3 region has 11 residues. CDR3 amino acids: CSATGDYEQYF. The CDR3 DNA reads TGCAGTGCTACAGGGGACTACGAGCAGTACTTC.

This chain connects TRBV14 to TRBJ1-2, with 8 bases identical to TRBD1. Germline assignment: CDR1 SGHDN and CDR2 FVKESK. The CDR3 is 16 residues long. V was clipped by 3 bases and J by 9 bases; unmatched bases: 15. CDR3 sequence reads: CASSQQTDRGVESYTF. Written as DNA, the CDR3 is TGTGCCAGCAGCCAGCAGACAGACAGGGGAGTCGAGAGCTACACCTTC. Looking up the rest from reference TRBV14 and TRBJ1-2 gives the full variable domain: EAGVTQFPSHSVIEKGQTVTLRCDPISGHDNLYWYRRVMGKEIKFLLHFVKESKQDESGMPNNRFLAERTGGTYSTLKVQPAELEDSGVYFCASSQQTDRGVESYTFGSGTRLTVV.

This sequence joins TRBV10-2 and TRBJ2-3; 8 nucleotides align to TRBD1. The CDR3 is 14 residues long. Germline V CDR1 and CDR2: WSHSY, SAAADI. J lost 4 bases, V lost 4 bases, and 4 bases had no gene match. For the CDR3, the DNA is TGCGCCAGCAGTGTCCAGGGGGCGTCAGATACGCAGTATTTT. This gives the protein CASSVQGASDTQYF.

CDR3 in amino acids: CASSLWGRTYEQYF. CDR3 sequence (DNA): TGTGCCAGCAGTTTATGGGGCCGAACCTACGAGCAGTACTTC. V usage is TRBV28 and J usage is TRBJ2-7; unclear D gene. Trimming removed 0 bases from V and 2 bases from J, with 8 bases in between. CDR1 MDHEN and CDR2 SYDVKM come from the germline V gene. This CDR3 is 14 amino acids long. Looking up the rest from reference TRBV28 and TRBJ2-7 gives the full variable domain: DVKVTQSSRYLVKRTGEKVFLECVQDMDHENMFWYRQDPGLGLRLIYFSYDVKMKEKGDIPEGYSVSREKKERFSLILESASTNQTSMYLCASSLWGRTYEQYFGPGTRLTVT.

The V and J genes are TRBV7-2 and TRBJ2-1; the D gene is possibly TRBD2 (6 bases). V was pared by 0 bases and J by 4 bases, with 13 bases between. The germline CDR1 and CDR2 sequences are SGHTA and FQGNSA. The CDR3 is made up of 16 amino acids. Written as DNA, the CDR3 is TGTGCCAGCAGCTTAGCGCTAGGTAGCGGATACAATGAGCAGTTCTTC. It encodes CASSLALGSGYNEQFF.

This chain joins TRBV5-1 and TRBJ2-3; D call uncertain. Germline values: CDR1 SGHRS, CDR2 YFSETQ. The V gene lost 0 bases and the J gene lost 4 bases, with 6 bases spanning the gap. This CDR3 is 13 amino acids long. CDR3 sequence reads: CASSLGVSDTQYF. CDR3 coding DNA: TGCGCCAGCAGCTTGGGAGTGTCAGATACGCAGTATTTT.

In its sample, this clone ranks as medium-sized. V is TRBV6-1 and J is TRBJ1-2; D not resolved. Germline V gene data show CDR1 as MNHNS and CDR2 as SASEGT. The CDR3 spans 14 residues. Trimming cost V 6 bases and J 4 bases, with 15 bases left between them. CDR3 bases: TGTGCCAGCAGGGGATTTTTGTGGTCCTATGGCTACACCTTC. Protein: CASRGFLWSYGYTF.

This clone was seen only a few times. J is TRBJ2-7 and V is TRBV7-2; no reliable D call. The CDR3 has 13 amino acids. Germline V gene data show CDR1 as SGHTA and CDR2 as FQGNSA. With 5 bases removed from V and 5 bases from J, the gap between germline ends came to 13 bases. As DNA, the CDR3 is TGTGCCAGCAGCCGCCCGGAAATGAACGAGCAGTACTTC. Protein sequence: CASSRPEMNEQYF.

The chain uses TRBV11-1 and TRBJ2-1, with D tentatively TRBD2 (6 bases). Trimming removed 5 bases at V and 8 bases at J, with 13 bases between. In germline, CDR1 is SGHAT, CDR2 FQDESV (reference sequence). The CDR3 consists of 13 residues. DNA for the CDR3: TGTGCCAGCAGCCCGTATTCGGGGGATGAGCAGTTCTTC. The encoded protein is CASSPYSGDEQFF.

The chain uses TRBV5-4 and TRBJ1-4; D is uncertain. Germline CDR1 SGHNT, CDR2 YYREEE (reference sequence). Trimming removed 4 bases from V and 6 bases from J, with 13 bases in between. CDR3 length: 14 residues. The chain's CDR3 is CASSLTWGDEKLFF. The CDR3 DNA follows: TGTGCCAGCAGCCTTACATGGGGAGATGAAAAACTGTTTTTT.

The V gene is TRBV27, the J gene TRBJ1-5; D is possibly TRBD1 (6 bases). This CDR3 is 15 amino acids long. Germline V gene lookup returns CDR1 MNHEY and CDR2 SMNVEV (reference sequence). The germline V and J ends were trimmed by 3 bases and 0 bases, with 9 bases remaining between them. CDR3 residues: CASSFYRDSNQPQHF. The CDR3 DNA sequence: TGTGCCAGCAGTTTCTACAGGGATAGCAATCAGCCCCAGCATTTT.

In this sample, this clone turned up once. This chain connects TRBV19 to TRBJ1-2; maybe TRBD1 (6 bases). This CDR3 is 13 amino acids long. Germline V gene lookup returns CDR1 LNHDA and CDR2 SQIVND (reference sequence). V was trimmed by 5 bases and J by 2 bases, leaving 9 bases between them. In DNA, the CDR3 is TGTGCCAGTAGTCCAACAGGGAACTATGGCTACACCTTC. Protein sequence: CASSPTGNYGYTF.